The 23 T cell receptor beta chains below all came from one sample that was sequenced in a study of T cell clones after liver transplantation. Generated by immunoSEQ multiplex PCR, the TCRdb table keeps only in-frame clones and is missing some. The table shows tens of thousands of clones, with 90% to 95% occurring only once. Sequencing used CD4+ T cells from blood, obtained less than 26 months after liver transplant. All receptors come from a human patient who received a liver transplant. Some T cells here may be from the graft donor.

The chain carries TRBV11-3 and TRBJ1-1, with D possibly TRBD1 on 5 matching bases. Germline V gives CDR1 SGHNT, CDR2 YENEEA. The CDR3 loop spans 16 amino acids. V was pared by 1 base and J by 6 bases, with 18 bases between. This CDR3 is CASSLGRGDPWPEAFF. As DNA, the CDR3 is TGTGCCAGCAGCTTAGGCCGTGGGGACCCGTGGCCTGAAGCTTTCTTT.

The V gene is TRBV2, the J gene TRBJ1-2; D is perhaps TRBD1 (6 bases). Germline assignment: CDR1 SNHLY and CDR2 FYNNEI. The CDR3 runs to 13 residues. Trimming shortened V by 6 bases and J by 4 bases, and 12 bases separated the two germline ends. The CDR3: CASRTGTLYGYTF. The CDR3 DNA reads as TGTGCCAGCAGAACAGGGACCCTCTATGGCTACACCTTC.

The chain joins TRBV6-1 to TRBJ2-1; 11 bases match TRBD2. This CDR3 is 16 amino acids long. The V and J ends lost 2 bases and 9 bases, in that order; junction bases with no gene match: 9. Per germline, CDR1 MNHNS and CDR2 SASEGT. The CDR3 protein is CASSESASGTSGEQFF. The CDR3 nucleotides are TGTGCCAGCAGTGAATCGGCAAGTGGGACTAGCGGTGAGCAGTTCTTC.

In this sample, this clone turned up once. The chain uses TRBV5-1 and TRBJ2-5, with 8 positions matching TRBD2. From germline, CDR1 is SGHRS and CDR2 YFSETQ. Unmatched junction bases numbered 11, after V lost 3 bases and J lost 4 bases. The CDR3 covers 16 residues. CDR3 amino acids: CASSSGLAGLAETQYF. DNA of the CDR3: TGCGCCAGCAGCTCCGGACTAGCAGGCTTGGCAGAGACCCAGTACTTC.

The V call is TRBV7-2, the J call TRBJ2-7; D is unclear. Germline V gives CDR1 SGHTA, CDR2 FQGNSA. Trimming pared 4 bases from V and 0 bases from J, leaving 7 bases between. The CDR3 is made up of 13 amino acids. CDR3 coding DNA: TGTGCCAGCAGCTCTAGGGCCTCCTACGAGCAGTACTTC. Its translation: CASSSRASYEQYF. Full variable domain (remainder filled in from reference TRBV7-2 and TRBJ2-7): GAGVSQSPSNKVTEKGKDVELRCDPISGHTALYWYRQSLGQGLEFLIYFQGNSAPDKSGLPSDRFSAERTGGSVSTLTIQRTQQEDSAVYLCASSSRASYEQYFGPGTRLTVT.

The V gene is TRBV15, the J gene TRBJ2-5, with D perhaps TRBD2 (5 bases). The germline V gene has CDR1 LNHNV and CDR2 YYDKDF (reference sequence). The CDR3 covers 13 residues. V was clipped by 8 bases and J by 10 bases, with 20 bases between them. The CDR3 loop reads CATRRSLIEGQYF. The CDR3 bases are TGTGCCACCCGCCGCAGTCTGATCGAGGGCCAGTACTTC.

The CDR3 is CASTPLGVGFNTGELFF. CDR3 DNA sequence: TGTGCCAGCACCCCCTTGGGGGTGGGCTTCAACACCGGGGAGCTGTTTTTT. The chain uses TRBV28 and TRBJ2-2; D tentatively reads TRBD1 or TRBD2 (5 bases each). V lost 7 bases and J lost 2, with 20 bases in between. The germline V gene has CDR1 MDHEN and CDR2 SYDVKM. The CDR3 length is 17 residues.

This chain joins TRBV29-1 and TRBJ1-4; D possibly corresponds to TRBD1 (5 bases). The CDR3 loop spans 11 amino acids. The V end lost 6 bases, the J end lost 14 bases, and 16 bases lay between the germline ends. The germline CDR1 and CDR2 sequences are SQVTM and ANQGSEA. For the CDR3, the DNA is TGCAGCGTCGGGGGGTCGAAAAGGCTGTTTTTT. This sequence encodes CSVGGSKRLFF.

The chain carries TRBV9 and TRBJ2-3; 8 bases agree with TRBD2. Germline V lookup: CDR1 SGDLS, CDR2 YYNGEE. The CDR3 has 16 amino acids. The V and J ends lost 0 bases and 4 bases, in that order; junction bases with no gene match: 7. CDR3 nucleotides: TGTGCCAGCAGCGTAGGTGCGGGAGGTTGGGCAGATACGCAGTATTTT. Amino acid sequence: CASSVGAGGWADTQYF.

The genes are TRBV6-6 and TRBJ2-7, with TRBD1 matching 8 bases. This CDR3 has 14 amino acids. Germline V gene lookup returns CDR1 MNHNY and CDR2 SVGAGI (reference sequence). V lost 5 bases, J lost 5 bases, and 8 bases stayed unmatched. CDR3 residues: CASSLGQGGHEQYF. DNA for the CDR3: TGTGCCAGCAGTCTCGGACAGGGTGGACACGAGCAGTACTTC.

V and J are TRBV5-4 and TRBJ2-2, with a tentative D call TRBD2 (5 bases). The germline CDR1 and CDR2 sequences are SGHNT and YYREEE (reference sequence). The CDR3 is 16 amino acids. With 5 bases removed from V and 5 bases from J, the gap between germline ends came to 19 bases. The CDR3 DNA reads as TGTGCCAGCAGTTTTACCCCCGACCGGGGAACCGGGGAGCTGTTTTTT. It yields the protein CASSFTPDRGTGELFF.

V and J are TRBV5-1 and TRBJ2-1, with D hard to call. This CDR3 spans 12 amino acids. Germline values: CDR1 SGHRS, CDR2 YFSETQ. Trimming removed 4 bases from V and 9 bases from J, with 11 bases in between. CDR3 nucleotides: TGCGCCAGCAGCGTCCCTGCGACTGAGCAGTTCTTC. Translating it yields CASSVPATEQFF.

The DNA of the CDR3 is TGTGCCAGCTCCCCAGGGGGCCCAGAGACCCAGTACTTC. It specifies CASSPGGPETQYF. J is TRBJ2-5 and V is TRBV18, with 8 bases lining up with TRBD1. The germline V gene has CDR1 KGHSH and CDR2 LQKENI. The CDR3 totals 13 residues. The trim removed 6 bases at V and 4 bases at J, leaving 4 bases unmatched.

This chain links TRBV30 with TRBJ1-3; the D gene is possibly TRBD1 (6 bases). CDR1 and CDR2 (germline): GTSNPN, SVGIG (reference sequence). The germline V and J ends were trimmed by 5 bases and 4 bases, with 18 bases remaining between them. The CDR3 totals 15 residues. The CDR3 DNA follows: TGTGCCTGGGACCAGACGGGGGCGGGAGGAAACACCATATATTTT. As protein: CAWDQTGAGGNTIYF.

The V call is TRBV13, the J call TRBJ2-3; D perhaps matches TRBD2 (6 bases). From germline, CDR1 is PRHDT and CDR2 FYEKMQ (reference sequence). The CDR3 runs 14 residues. V lost 6 bases, J lost 3 bases, and 13 bases lay in between. The CDR3 DNA reads TGTGCCAGCAGTGGCCGGGGGAAAACAGATACGCAGTATTTT. Residues: CASSGRGKTDTQYF.

The chain links TRBV28 to TRBJ1-5, with no clear D. V lost 0 bases to trimming and J lost 7 bases, with 4 bases between them. CDR1 and CDR2 (germline): MDHEN, SYDVKM. This CDR3 is built from 12 residues. The CDR3 DNA follows: TGTGCCAGCAGTTTATGGGGGCAGCCCCAGCATTTT. This codes for CASSLWGQPQHF. Using reference TRBV28 and TRBJ1-5 for the parts outside the CDR3, the full variable domain is DVKVTQSSRYLVKRTGEKVFLECVQDMDHENMFWYRQDPGLGLRLIYFSYDVKMKEKGDIPEGYSVSREKKERFSLILESASTNQTSMYLCASSLWGQPQHFGDGTRLSIL.

The chain carries TRBV29-1 and TRBJ1-2; TRBD1 matches 7 bases. Germline lookup yields CDR1 SQVTM and CDR2 ANQGSEA. The CDR3 is 12 amino acids. V was pared by 8 bases and J by 7 bases, with 10 bases of the junction left unmatched. CDR3 coding DNA: TGCAGCTCCAAAACAGGGGAGGCTGGCTACACCTTC. This encodes CSSKTGEAGYTF.

The table lists this clone with a count of one. The J gene is TRBJ2-6, the V gene TRBV7-9; 8 bases fit TRBD1. V gave up 5 bases and J gave up 0 bases; unmatched junction bases: 12. The CDR3 runs to 19 residues. The germline V gene has CDR1 SEHNR and CDR2 FQNEAQ (reference sequence). The CDR3 spells CASSIRVGQGSSGANVLTF. CDR3 sequence (DNA): TGTGCCAGCAGCATTAGGGTTGGACAGGGAAGCTCTGGGGCCAACGTCCTGACTTTC.

This sequence joins TRBV19 and TRBJ1-3; 10 nucleotides align to TRBD1. CDR3 length: 14 residues. The trim removed 5 bases at V and 7 bases at J, leaving 5 bases unmatched. The germline V gene encodes CDR1 LNHDA and CDR2 SQIVND (reference sequence). CDR3 sequence reads: CASSEGQGRNTIYF. CDR3 DNA: TGTGCCAGTAGTGAGGGACAGGGGCGGAACACCATATATTTT.

Concerning this clone itself: One end of the junction does not line up with germline, which may come from a read error. The V call is TRBV7-7, the J call TRBJ2-1; D possibly corresponds to TRBD2 (6 bases). Germline assignment: CDR1 SSHAT and CDR2 FNYEAQ (reference sequence). The CDR3 consists of 15 residues. The CDR3 coding sequence is TGTGCTAGCAGCTTTAACAGCGGGCCTTACAATGAGCAGTTCTTC. Protein sequence: CASSFNSGPYNEQFF. Drawing the rest from reference TRBV7-7 and TRBJ2-1, the complete variable domain is GAGVSQSPRYKVTKRGQDVTLRCDPISSHATLYWYQQALGQGPEFLTYFNYEAQPDKSGLPSDRFSAERPEGSISTLTIQRTEQRDSAMYRCASSFNSGPYNEQFFGPGTRLTVL.

The chain couples TRBV28 to TRBJ1-5; D might be TRBD1 (5 bases). V was trimmed by 7 bases and J by 2 bases, leaving 18 bases between them. Germline-derived CDR1 and CDR2 are MDHEN and SYDVKM. The CDR3 is 16 residues long. The CDR3 DNA is TGTGCCAGCAAACCCGGGGAGGGGTTTGGCAATCAGCCCCAGCATTTT. Translation gives CASKPGEGFGNQPQHF.

The chain is built from TRBV7-3 and TRBJ2-7, with 10 bases fitting TRBD2. After removal of 1 base from V and 1 base from J, the junction contained 10 bases not matched to a gene. CDR3 length: 18 amino acids. CDR1 SGHTA and CDR2 FQGTGA come from the germline V gene. CDR3 sequence (DNA): TGTGCCAGCAGCTTAAAAGGGCTAGCGGGAGAAGAGTCCTACGAGCAGTACTTC. This sequence encodes CASSLKGLAGEESYEQYF. Looking up the rest from reference TRBV7-3 and TRBJ2-7 gives the full variable domain: GAGVSQTPSNKVTEKGKYVELRCDPISGHTALYWYRQSLGQGPEFLIYFQGTGAADDSGLPNDRFFAVRPEGSVSTLKIQRTERGDSAVYLCASSLKGLAGEESYEQYFGPGTRLTVT.

V gene TRBV5-1 combines with J gene TRBJ2-1, with 9 bases lining up with TRBD2. The germline V gene has CDR1 SGHRS and CDR2 YFSETQ. V was clipped by 4 bases and J by 7 bases; unmatched bases: 15. The CDR3 contains 17 residues. The CDR3 nucleotides read TGCGCCAGCAGCCGTACTCCTTCTAGCGGGACGGGTAATGAGCAGTTCTTC. Its translation: CASSRTPSSGTGNEQFF.